This entry lists 14 T cell receptor beta chains sequenced from one sample in a study of T cells after yellow fever vaccination. TCRdb used MiXCR to reprocess the 5' RACE reads, holding one entry per CDR3 protein. The sample includes under 250,000 distinct CDR3 sequences, about 7% of them seen just once. The sequencing here drew on CD4+ T cells sorted from PBMCs, taken 15 days after the yellow fever booster vaccination. These receptors originate from a young man who received the YFV17D yellow fever vaccine.

This clonotype was detected many times. The chain is built from TRBV7-6 and TRBJ2-7, with 10 bases lining up with TRBD2. J gave up 0 bases and V 6 bases, and 5 bases lay outside the gene matches. The CDR3 contains 15 residues. The V gene's germline CDR1 is SGHVS and CDR2 FNYEAQ. In nucleotides, the CDR3 is TGTGCCAGCAGGCAAACTAGCGGGGCCTCCTACGAGCAGTACTTC. Amino acids: CASRQTSGASYEQYF.

The chain employs TRBV10-2 and TRBJ2-1, with 15 bases fitting TRBD2. Germline values: CDR1 WSHSY, CDR2 SAAADI. Unmatched junction bases numbered 19, after V lost 3 bases and J lost 7 bases. The CDR3 contains 21 residues. As DNA, the CDR3 is TGCGCCAGCAGTGACCCCACGGGACTAGCGGGAGGAGGGGGCCCTCGGAATGAGCAGTTCTTC. The encoded protein is CASSDPTGLAGGGGPRNEQFF.

This clonotype was counted only a few times. This chain joins TRBV6-2 or TRBV6-3 and TRBJ2-1; TRBD2 might be the D (6 bases). Germline CDR1 and CDR2: MNHEY and SVGEGT. This CDR3 contains 18 residues. The V and J ends lost 4 bases and 1 base respectively, with 20 bases between them. CDR3 residues: CASSSPLSGLGSYNEQFF. Here the CDR3 DNA reads TGTGCCAGCAGTTCACCCTTGAGCGGGCTGGGGTCCTACAATGAGCAGTTCTTC.

This clonotype was found a few times. This chain links TRBV7-9 with TRBJ2-2; TRBD1 agrees at 7 bases. With V trimmed by 5 bases and J by 3 bases, 6 bases remained unmatched. CDR1 SEHNR and CDR2 FQNEAQ come from the germline V gene (reference sequence). This CDR3 has 15 amino acids. As DNA, the CDR3 is TGTGCCAGCAGCCCGACAGGGTGGGACACCGGGGAGCTGTTTTTT. Amino acid sequence: CASSPTGWDTGELFF. The variable domain in full, completed from reference TRBV7-9 and TRBJ2-2, reads DTGVSQNPRHKITKRGQNVTFRCDPISEHNRLYWYRQTLGQGPEFLTYFQNEAQLEKSRLLSDRFSAERPKGSFSTLEIQRTEQGDSAMYLCASSPTGWDTGELFFGEGSRLTVL.

The chain has TRBV4-3 and TRBJ2-1; D is undetermined. Germline V CDR1 and CDR2: LGHNA, YSLEER. The V and J ends lost 0 bases and 4 bases respectively, with 13 bases between them. The CDR3 loop spans 16 amino acids. The CDR3 loop is CASSQEVARTYNEQFF. CDR3 nucleotides: TGCGCCAGCAGCCAAGAAGTGGCCAGAACGTACAATGAGCAGTTCTTC.

This clonotype was seen a few times. The chain combines TRBV24-1 with TRBJ2-1; D call uncertain. The ends were cut back, 3 bases at V and 10 bases at J, with 12 bases in the middle. The CDR3 length is 13 residues. CDR1 is KGHDR and CDR2 is SFDVKD in the germline V gene. Written as DNA, the CDR3 is TGTGCCACCAGTGATCTCACAGTAACCGAGCAGTTCTTC. It yields the protein CATSDLTVTEQFF.

This clonotype has only a few counts. This sequence joins TRBV20-1 and TRBJ1-2; 10 bases are shared with TRBD1. Germline V CDR1 and CDR2: DFQATT, SNEGSKA (reference sequence). The V segment lost 5 bases and the J segment 5 bases; nucleotides outside the gene matches: 5. CDR3 size: 13 residues. CDR3 in DNA: TGCAGTGCTCCGGGACAGGGGTTTTATGGCTACACCTTC. This sequence encodes CSAPGQGFYGYTF.

The V and J genes are TRBV6-4 and TRBJ1-5; possibly TRBD1 for D (5 bases). CDR1 is MRHNA and CDR2 is SNTAGT in the germline V gene. V gave up 3 bases and J gave up 5 bases, with 11 bases separating them. The CDR3 has 14 amino acids. The CDR3 reads CASSEQEGDQPQHF. DNA of the CDR3: TGTGCCAGCAGTGAACAGGAAGGGGATCAGCCCCAGCATTTT.

This clonotype was detected a few times. The rearrangement joins TRBV12-3 or TRBV12-4 to TRBJ1-2, with a weak D call TRBD1 (6 bases). V lost 6 bases to trimming and J lost 3 bases, with 11 bases between them. This CDR3 is built from 13 residues. DNA of the CDR3: TGTGCCAGCAGGCAACCAGGGGACTATGGCTACACCTTC. Protein: CASRQPGDYGYTF.

There are a few counts of this clonotype. The CDR3 bases are TGTGCCAGCAGCTTGGCGAGGGGGCCGCGGTTTACCCCATTGGACATTCAGTACTTC. Translating it yields CASSLARGPRFTPLDIQYF. The V and J genes are TRBV5-6 and TRBJ2-4, with 7 positions matching TRBD1. The CDR3 contains 19 residues. The trim removed 0 bases at V and 8 bases at J, leaving 20 bases unmatched. Germline assignment: CDR1 SGHDT and CDR2 YYEEEE.

The sample holds many counts of this clonotype. The chain couples TRBV20-1 to TRBJ2-7, with D uncertain. Trimming took 0 bases from V and 4 from J, leaving 10 bases between them. The CDR3 sequence is 13 residues long. Per the germline V gene, CDR1 is DFQATT and CDR2 is SNEGSKA (reference sequence). CDR3 protein: CSAREPGFYEQYF. DNA of the CDR3: TGCAGTGCTAGAGAGCCAGGTTTTTACGAGCAGTACTTC.

This clonotype was seen a few times. J is TRBJ1-1 and V is TRBV6-2 or TRBV6-3; no clear D. Between the trimmed V and J ends, which lost 7 bases and 4 bases, there was a span of 10 bases. This CDR3 region has 12 residues. Germline CDR1 MNHEY, CDR2 SVGEGT. The CDR3 is CASTLVFTEAFF. The CDR3 DNA reads as TGTGCCAGCACGTTGGTTTTCACTGAAGCTTTCTTT.

V and J are TRBV7-2 and TRBJ2-1, with D uncertain. Between the trimmed V and J ends, which lost 7 bases and 2 bases, there was a span of 15 bases. Germline V gene data show CDR1 as SGHTA and CDR2 as FQGNSA. CDR3 size: 15 residues. The CDR3 DNA reads TGTGCCAGCATCCGGGCCAGTTCAACCTACAATGAGCAGTTCTTC. Translation: CASIRASSTYNEQFF. Variable domain in full (rest from reference TRBV7-2 and TRBJ2-1): GAGVSQSPSNKVTEKGKDVELRCDPISGHTALYWYRQSLGQGLEFLIYFQGNSAPDKSGLPSDRFSAERTGGSVSTLTIQRTQQEDSAVYLCASIRASSTYNEQFFGPGTRLTVL.

In its sample, this clonotype was seen many times. The J gene is TRBJ2-5, the V gene TRBV11-2, with 8 bases identical to TRBD1. Losses at the gene ends were 3 bases for V and 1 base for J; bases not matched to a gene: 7. The CDR3 has 16 residues. Looked up from germline, CDR1 is SGHAT and CDR2 is FQNNGV. This chain's CDR3 is CASSLTPTGVQETQYF. The CDR3 DNA follows: TGTGCCAGCAGCTTGACTCCGACAGGGGTCCAAGAGACCCAGTACTTC.